The clone carrying this TCR beta chain was seen more than once but under ten times. Its target is unknown. This record belongs to a study of cytomegalovirus exposure and HLA in healthy donors. Study-level points and caveats: TCR beta V segments were, for the most part, productive about 87% or about 30% of the time in an earlier analysis. Sequences of the TCR beta chain were said to predict the HLA-A and HLA-B alleles of most subjects accurately. With further analysis later on, most CMV-associated TCR beta chains appeared HLA-restricted.

This PCR relied on a set of 60 Vbeta primers and 13 Jbeta primers. Assay: immunoSEQ multiplex PCR; the TCRdb copy retains only in-frame clones and omits some. This sample has around 140,000 clones; about 84% occur once, and the top ten carry about 2.4%. This CDR3 contains 15 residues. J gave up 3 bases and V 6 bases, and 4 bases lay outside the gene matches. The germline V gene encodes CDR1 ENHRY and CDR2 SYGVKD. Input material: PBMCs. The origin of this receptor is a man aged 50 to 60 in good health and CMV-seronegative. This chain connects TRBV10-3 to TRBJ2-2; 10 nucleotides agree with TRBD1. The CDR3 sequence: CAIRSGTGDTGELFF. The CDR3 nucleotides are TGTGCCATCAGATCCGGGACAGGGGACACCGGGGAGCTGTTTTTT.